The 20 T cell receptor beta chains below all came from one sample that was sequenced in a study of cytomegalovirus exposure and HLA in healthy donors. Primers: 60 Vbeta forward and 13 Jbeta reverse. The assay was immunoSEQ multiplex PCR, and TCRdb's table has in-frame clones only and misses some. The repertoire holds 100,000 or so clones, with roughly two thirds as singletons. The sequenced material came from PBMCs. These receptors all come from a man aged 25-45 years in good health and CMV-seronegative.

This chain links TRBV7-8 with TRBJ2-7, with D possibly being TRBD2 (5 bases). Trimming stripped 0 bases from V and 3 bases from J, with 12 bases between. This CDR3 region has 15 residues. The germline V gene encodes CDR1 SGHVS and CDR2 FQNEAQ. The CDR3 sequence is CASSLAVEGFYEQYF. As DNA, the CDR3 is TGTGCCAGCAGCTTAGCGGTTGAGGGCTTCTACGAGCAGTACTTC.

This rearrangement joins TRBV9 to TRBJ2-5; possible D gene TRBD2, 5 bases. Germline V gives CDR1 SGDLS, CDR2 YYNGEE. V lost 0 bases and J 1 base, leaving 13 bases between the germline ends. CDR3 length: 16 amino acids. CDR3 bases: TGTGCCAGCAGCGTAGCATTCGGGGTTCTCCAAGAGACCCAGTACTTC. Translation gives CASSVAFGVLQETQYF.

Worth noting for this clone: At one end, the junction sequence differs from germline, possibly due to a read error. This chain connects TRBV7-7 to TRBJ2-5; TRBD1 aligns across 7 bases. The germline V gene has CDR1 SSHAT and CDR2 FNYEAQ (reference sequence). CDR3 size: 15 residues. CDR3 DNA sequence: TGTGCTAGCAGCTTAGGCATAGGGGGCCAGGAGACCCAGTACTTC. Translated: CASSLGIGGQETQYF.

The gene calls are TRBV11-3 and TRBJ1-2; 7 bases are shared with TRBD1. Germline CDR1 SGHNT, CDR2 YENEEA. This CDR3 is 15 amino acids long. V was clipped by 2 bases and J by 7 bases; unmatched bases: 10. The CDR3 here is CASSLRTPGGIGYTF. CDR3 coding DNA: TGTGCCAGCAGCTTAAGGACGCCAGGGGGTATTGGCTACACCTTC.

This clone appeared a few times. This chain links TRBV2 with TRBJ1-6; 7 bases fit TRBD1. Germline CDR1 SNHLY, CDR2 FYNNEI. Trimming removed 7 bases from V and 7 bases from J; junction bases left unmatched: 4. This CDR3 is built from 13 residues. The CDR3 sequence: CASTGDRNSPLHF. The CDR3 DNA sequence: TGTGCCAGCACTGGGGACAGAAATTCACCCCTCCACTTT.

V usage is TRBV6-1 and J usage is TRBJ2-4; D might be TRBD1 (6 bases). This CDR3 has 13 amino acids. CDR1 is MNHNS, CDR2 SASEGT, per germline. The ends were cut back, 2 bases at V and 8 bases at J, with 10 bases in the middle. The CDR3 sequence: CASSELGADIQYF. The CDR3 bases are TGTGCCAGCAGTGAATTGGGGGCGGACATTCAGTACTTC.

The chain recombines TRBV18 with TRBJ1-5; D is possibly TRBD1 (5 bases). Trimming pared 0 bases from V and 9 bases from J, leaving 18 bases between. The CDR3 covers 16 residues. Looked up from germline, CDR1 is KGHSH and CDR2 is LQKENI. CDR3 bases: TGTGCCAGCTCACCACCGGGGGAGGCCGGGAAGAGGCCCCAGCATTTT. This encodes CASSPPGEAGKRPQHF.

This chain uses TRBV7-2 with TRBJ2-3; D is perhaps TRBD2 (5 bases). Germline V gene lookup returns CDR1 SGHTA and CDR2 FQGNSA. V was pared by 2 bases and J by 0 bases, with 9 bases between. This CDR3 comprises 15 residues. CDR3 bases: TGTGCCAGCAGCTTACTGGGCGGGAGCACAGATACGCAGTATTTT. Its translation is CASSLLGGSTDTQYF.

This chain uses TRBV19 with TRBJ1-2, with D perhaps matching TRBD1 (5 bases). Trimming took 2 bases from V and 4 from J, leaving 14 bases between them. Per the germline V gene, CDR1 is LNHDA and CDR2 is SQIVND (reference sequence). The CDR3 is 15 residues long. DNA for the CDR3: TGTGCCAGTAGTATATTCCCCACAGGATTCTATGGCTACACCTTC. Translating gives CASSIFPTGFYGYTF. Drawing the rest from reference TRBV19 and TRBJ1-2, the complete variable domain is DGGITQSPKYLFRKEGQNVTLSCEQNLNHDAMYWYRQDPGQGLRLIYYSQIVNDFQKGDIAEGYSVSREKKESFPLTVTSAQKNPTAFYLCASSIFPTGFYGYTFGSGTRLTVV.

The genes are TRBV19 and TRBJ2-3; TRBD1 is a possible D gene (6 bases). Trimming cost V 6 bases and J 4 bases, with 23 bases left between them. The CDR3 totals 17 residues. The germline gives CDR1 LNHDA, CDR2 SQIVND (reference sequence). The CDR3 spells CASSRSPGDRPADTQYF. The CDR3, as DNA: TGTGCCAGTAGCCGATCCCCAGGGGATCGCCCCGCAGATACGCAGTATTTT.

This clone was counted only a few times. This chain links TRBV18 with TRBJ2-4; D perhaps matches TRBD2 (6 bases). The length of the CDR3 is 14 residues. Trimming left V 3 bases short and J 7 bases short, with 13 bases between. Germline V CDR1 and CDR2: KGHSH, LQKENI. CDR3 bases: TGTGCCAGCTCACCTGGAGGGGAGAGGAACATTCAGTACTTC. It yields the protein CASSPGGERNIQYF.

A few counts support this clone. The chain couples TRBV7-9 to TRBJ2-7; 9 bases line up with TRBD1. Germline values: CDR1 SEHNR, CDR2 FQNEAQ (reference sequence). V lost 4 bases, J lost 7 bases, and 8 bases stayed unmatched. This CDR3 is built from 14 residues. CDR3 protein: CASSSRGQGREQYF. The CDR3 nucleotides read TGTGCCAGCAGCTCAAGGGGACAGGGTCGGGAGCAGTACTTC.

This clone has a single count. J is TRBJ2-7 and V is TRBV7-2; 9 bases align to TRBD2. The CDR3 is 15 amino acids. V shed 1 base, J shed 6 bases, and the junction held 7 bases outside the gene matches. CDR1 and CDR2 (germline): SGHTA, FQGNSA. The CDR3 spells CASSLGGSGSSEQYF. In DNA form, the CDR3 reads TGTGCCAGCAGCTTAGGGGGTAGCGGGAGTAGCGAGCAGTACTTC.

This clone has a handful of counts. This rearrangement joins TRBV19 to TRBJ1-1; the D gene is possibly TRBD1 (5 bases). V was pared by 7 bases and J by 1 base, with 13 bases between. The CDR3 loop spans 14 amino acids. Germline values: CDR1 LNHDA, CDR2 SQIVND (reference sequence). The CDR3 here is CASKWWQGNTEAFF. In DNA form, the CDR3 reads TGTGCCAGTAAGTGGTGGCAGGGGAACACTGAAGCTTTCTTT.

The chain carries TRBV11-3 and TRBJ2-1; perhaps TRBD2 as D (5 bases). V was shortened by 1 base and J by 8 bases, with 12 bases between the two germline ends. This CDR3 has 14 amino acids. Germline V gene lookup returns CDR1 SGHNT and CDR2 YENEEA. Here the CDR3 DNA reads TGTGCCAGCAGCTTAGTGGGTGCCGGGGATGAGCAGTTCTTC. It specifies CASSLVGAGDEQFF.

The chain employs TRBV5-8 and TRBJ2-2; TRBD2 matches 8 bases. With V trimmed by 1 base and J by 6 bases, 5 bases remained unmatched. Germline-derived CDR1 and CDR2 are SGHTS and YDEGEE. The CDR3 has 15 residues. The CDR3 nucleotides read TGTGCCAGCAGCTTGAGAGCGGGAGTAGCCGGGGAGCTGTTTTTT. It translates to CASSLRAGVAGELFF.

This clone was seen only once. The chain couples TRBV29-1 to TRBJ2-3; 7 nucleotides agree with TRBD1. Germline trimming cut 3 bases from V and 1 base from J; bases unmatched to any gene: 7. This CDR3 has 15 residues. CDR1 and CDR2 from the germline V gene are SQVTM and ANQGSEA. CDR3 in DNA: TGCAGCGTTGAGGTCGGGCAGGGGGGCACAGATACGCAGTATTTT. Translating it yields CSVEVGQGGTDTQYF.

This chain connects TRBV5-4 to TRBJ2-3; 8 positions match TRBD1. The V gene end was trimmed by 4 bases and the J gene end by 6 bases; junction bases not matched to a gene: 7. The germline V gene has CDR1 SGHNT and CDR2 YYREEE (reference sequence). This CDR3 has 14 residues. The chain's CDR3 is CASSLRQGTDTQYF. The CDR3 coding sequence is TGTGCCAGCAGCCTCAGACAGGGGACCGATACGCAGTATTTT.

This clone was picked up one time. The chain couples TRBV4-3 to TRBJ1-3; no definite D call. CDR1 is LGHNA, CDR2 YSLEER, per germline. The CDR3 extends over 15 amino acids. V dropped 0 bases and J dropped 3 bases, with 9 bases sitting between them. Here the CDR3 reads CASSQEFAGGNTIYF. The DNA of the CDR3 is TGCGCCAGCAGCCAAGAGTTCGCGGGTGGAAACACCATATATTTT.

The chain combines TRBV30 with TRBJ1-1, with 7 bases that match TRBD1. This CDR3 has 15 residues. Trimming removed 3 bases from V and 1 base from J; junction bases left unmatched: 8. Germline V lookup: CDR1 GTSNPN, CDR2 SVGIG (reference sequence). CDR3 residues: CAWRRQGLGNTEAFF. The CDR3 DNA follows: TGTGCCTGGAGAAGACAGGGCCTCGGGAACACTGAAGCTTTCTTT.